This T cell receptor beta chain was retrieved from a study of CD8+CD57+ T cells in acquired aplastic anemia. At the level of the study: An average of about 3.2 ug of DNA was obtained from sorted CD4+ and CD8+ cells.

Patients included in sequencing had previously demonstrated CD8+CD57+ cell expansion by flow cytometry. Every patient was diagnosed with severe acquired aplastic anemia. Patients had received no therapy at the time of blood sampling. Study-level points and caveats: With respect to CD8+ Simpson's diversity, patients and controls did not differ significantly.

Genomic DNA, serving as template, underwent TCR beta VDJ and CDR3 profiling. One entry per CDR3 protein results from TCRdb running MiXCR on the reads. Among about 160,000 distinct CDR3 sequences listed, around 52% were seen once. Germline values: CDR1 SGHNT, CDR2 YYREEE (reference sequence). This CDR3 has 13 residues. V shed 10 bases and J shed 7 bases, with 18 bases lying between them. This clonotype has a count of ten or more. Its antigen is currently unknown. V and J are TRBV5-4 and TRBJ2-1; TRBD2 is a possible D gene (5 bases). The sequenced sample was sorted CD4+, CD8+, or CD8+CD57+ T cells (not recorded which) from PBMCs. The sequence came from a human donor with aplastic anemia. The CDR3, as DNA: TGTGCCGCACGGCCCGGGGTAGGTAATGAGCAGTTCTTC. This codes for CAARPGVGNEQFF.